Below, 27 T cell receptor beta chains from the same sample are listed, as sequenced in a study of cytomegalovirus exposure and HLA in healthy donors. PCR employed 60 Vbeta and 13 Jbeta primers. TCRdb keeps only in-frame clones here, not all; method: immunoSEQ multiplex PCR. Here the sample spans some 120,000 clones, about two thirds being singletons. Sequencing was carried out using PBMCs. These receptors were taken from a man younger than 40 in good health and CMV-seropositive.

V usage is TRBV27 and J usage is TRBJ2-1; TRBD2 is a possible D gene (6 bases). CDR1 is MNHEY and CDR2 is SMNVEV in the germline V gene (reference sequence). The CDR3 is 16 residues long. The V gene lost 2 bases and the J gene lost 6 bases, with 17 bases spanning the gap. The CDR3 region is CASSLLSGGVLNEQFF. The DNA of the CDR3 is TGTGCCAGCAGTTTACTATCTGGCGGGGTCCTCAATGAGCAGTTCTTC.

The V and J genes are TRBV7-9 and TRBJ1-1; maybe TRBD1 (5 bases). The CDR3 totals 15 residues. Between the trimmed V and J ends, which lost 5 bases and 7 bases, there was a span of 20 bases. Germline assignment: CDR1 SEHNR and CDR2 FQNEAQ (reference sequence). As DNA, the CDR3 is TGTGCCAGCAGCCGGTCGGACACTAGCAACGGTGAAGCTTTCTTT. Translation: CASSRSDTSNGEAFF. The variable domain in full, completed from reference TRBV7-9 and TRBJ1-1, reads DTGVSQNPRHKITKRGQNVTFRCDPISEHNRLYWYRQTLGQGPEFLTYFQNEAQLEKSRLLSDRFSAERPKGSFSTLEIQRTEQGDSAMYLCASSRSDTSNGEAFFGQGTRLTVV.

This clone occurred a few times. The chain uses TRBV19 and TRBJ2-5; TRBD1 aligns across 10 bases. The CDR3 has 16 amino acids. Germline V CDR1 and CDR2: LNHDA, SQIVND (reference sequence). The V and J ends lost 4 bases and 5 bases, in that order; junction bases with no gene match: 10. For the CDR3, the DNA is TGTGCCAGTAGTAGAGTACTCGACAGGGGGCAGGAGACCCAGTACTTC. It specifies CASSRVLDRGQETQYF.

This rearrangement joins TRBV6-8 to TRBJ2-1, with 8 positions matching TRBD2. Germline CDR1 and CDR2: MNHGY and SAAAGT. V lost 8 bases to trimming and J lost 2 bases; unmatched junction nucleotides: 8. The CDR3 length is 15 residues. The CDR3 sequence is CASPLVAGTYNEQFF. The CDR3 DNA reads TGTGCCAGCCCCCTGGTAGCGGGGACCTACAATGAGCAGTTCTTC.

The gene calls are TRBV28 and TRBJ2-3; weak D call: TRBD2 (6 bases). The V gene's germline CDR1 is MDHEN and CDR2 SYDVKM. The V gene lost 4 bases and the J gene lost 8 bases, with 13 bases spanning the gap. There are 13 residues in the CDR3. The DNA of the CDR3 is TGTGCCAGCAGTTGGGGGAGGCCACGTACGCAGTATTTT. Translated, it gives CASSWGRPRTQYF. The whole variable domain, remainder taken from reference TRBV28 and TRBJ2-3, is DVKVTQSSRYLVKRTGEKVFLECVQDMDHENMFWYRQDPGLGLRLIYFSYDVKMKEKGDIPEGYSVSREKKERFSLILESASTNQTSMYLCASSWGRPRTQYFGPGTRLTVL.

The rearrangement links TRBV7-9 to TRBJ1-2; TRBD1 is a possible D gene (5 bases). The CDR3 consists of 14 residues. V shed 5 bases and J shed 1 base, with 11 bases lying between them. The germline V gene has CDR1 SEHNR and CDR2 FQNEAQ (reference sequence). CDR3 residues: CASSRDLLNYGYTF. The CDR3 nucleotides read TGTGCCAGCAGCCGGGACTTACTTAACTATGGCTACACCTTC.

This clone was observed a handful of times. The genes are TRBV19 and TRBJ2-4; D is ambiguous. The CDR3 runs to 11 residues. The V end was cut by 1 base, the J end by 9 bases, with 4 bases between. Per the germline V gene, CDR1 is LNHDA and CDR2 is SQIVND (reference sequence). The chain's CDR3 is CASSIGVIQYF. The CDR3 DNA sequence: TGTGCCAGTAGTATAGGAGTCATTCAGTACTTC.

The chain is built from TRBV9 and TRBJ2-1; D unclear. CDR3 length: 15 residues. Trimming took off 4 bases at V and 0 bases at J, with 11 bases between the two ends. Looked up from germline, CDR1 is SGDLS and CDR2 is YYNGEE. The CDR3 sequence: CASSPYLSSYNEQFF. CDR3 bases: TGTGCCAGCAGCCCGTACCTGAGCTCCTACAATGAGCAGTTCTTC. Together with reference TRBV9 and TRBJ2-1, the CDR3 gives the full variable domain: DSGVTQTPKHLITATGQRVTLRCSPRSGDLSVYWYQQSLDQGLQFLIQYYNGEERAKGNILERFSAQQFPDLHSELNLSSLELGDSALYFCASSPYLSSYNEQFFGPGTRLTVL.

The V gene is TRBV5-1, the J gene TRBJ2-4, with TRBD2 matching 9 bases. CDR3 length equals 16 residues. J gave up 6 bases and V 6 bases, and 13 bases lay outside the gene matches. The germline CDR1 and CDR2 sequences are SGHRS and YFSETQ. The CDR3 spells CASNPLAGGPANIQYF. CDR3 coding DNA: TGCGCCAGCAACCCCTTGGCGGGGGGGCCCGCAAACATTCAGTACTTC. The full variable domain, in which reference TRBV5-1 and TRBJ2-4 provide the parts outside the CDR3, is KAGVTQTPRYLIKTRGQQVTLSCSPISGHRSVSWYQQTPGQGLQFLFEYFSETQRNKGNFPGRFSGRQFSNSRSEMNVSTLELGDSALYLCASNPLAGGPANIQYFGAGTRLSVL.

The gene calls are TRBV11-3 and TRBJ2-3, with D possibly matching TRBD2 (6 bases). The CDR3 is 14 residues long. Germline CDR1 reads SGHNT; CDR2 reads YENEEA. The V end lost 3 bases, the J end lost 2 bases, and 9 bases lay between the germline ends. The CDR3 is CASSFSGATDTQYF. DNA of the CDR3: TGTGCCAGCAGCTTTTCGGGAGCCACAGATACGCAGTATTTT.

A few counts support this clone. The DNA for the CDR3 is TGTGCCAGTAGTATAGGGAGCGGTAGGAGCAATCAGCCCCAGCATTTT. Protein product: CASSIGSGRSNQPQHF. The chain uses TRBV19 and TRBJ1-5; D is ambiguous. This CDR3 region has 16 residues. V lost 1 base and J 1 base, leaving 11 bases between the germline ends. Germline values: CDR1 LNHDA, CDR2 SQIVND (reference sequence). Full variable domain (outside the CDR3, taken from reference TRBV19 and TRBJ1-5): DGGITQSPKYLFRKEGQNVTLSCEQNLNHDAMYWYRQDPGQGLRLIYYSQIVNDFQKGDIAEGYSVSREKKESFPLTVTSAQKNPTAFYLCASSIGSGRSNQPQHFGDGTRLSIL.

The chain links TRBV5-4 to TRBJ1-2; D is unresolved. Germline V lookup: CDR1 SGHNT, CDR2 YYREEE (reference sequence). This CDR3 region has 14 residues. Trimming shortened V by 1 base and J by 6 bases, and 13 bases separated the two germline ends. The DNA for the CDR3 is TGTGCCAGCAGCTTGATTTCTGGGAGGGATGGCTACACCTTC. This translates into CASSLISGRDGYTF.

The chain is built from TRBV29-1 and TRBJ2-3, with TRBD2 identical over 8 bases. V gave up 6 bases and J gave up 3 bases; unmatched junction bases: 8. From germline, CDR1 is SQVTM and CDR2 ANQGSEA. The CDR3 has 14 residues. The CDR3 is CSVRRGGRTDTQYF. CDR3 sequence (DNA): TGCAGCGTCCGCCGGGGCGGGAGGACAGATACGCAGTATTTT.

The gene calls are TRBV9 and TRBJ1-1; D not resolved. The germline V and J ends were trimmed by 0 bases and 0 bases, with 9 bases remaining between them. The CDR3 length is 15 residues. The V gene's germline CDR1 is SGDLS and CDR2 YYNGEE. For the CDR3, the DNA is TGTGCCAGCAGCGTAGATGGACTTATGAACACTGAAGCTTTCTTT. Translating it yields CASSVDGLMNTEAFF. The entire variable domain, with the rest obtained from reference TRBV9 and TRBJ1-1, is as follows: DSGVTQTPKHLITATGQRVTLRCSPRSGDLSVYWYQQSLDQGLQFLIQYYNGEERAKGNILERFSAQQFPDLHSELNLSSLELGDSALYFCASSVDGLMNTEAFFGQGTRLTVV.

The CDR3 DNA is TGCGCCAGCAGTGAAGATTCTAGGCTCAGTGTGTATTTT. Translated: CASSEDSRLSVYF. The rearrangement links TRBV10-1 to TRBJ2-3; D gene unclear. CDR1 WNHNN and CDR2 SYGVQD come from the germline V gene (reference sequence). Trimming took off 3 bases at V and 14 bases at J, with 18 bases between the two ends. CDR3 length: 13 amino acids.

This clone was picked up a small number of times. The rearrangement uses TRBV30 and TRBJ2-3; D uncertain. V dropped 2 bases and J dropped 0 bases, with 3 bases sitting between them. CDR1 and CDR2 (germline): GTSNPN, SVGIG (reference sequence). The CDR3 runs to 12 residues. The CDR3 region has the DNA TGTGCCTGGAGTCAGAGCACAGATACGCAGTATTTT. Translation gives CAWSQSTDTQYF.

The rearrangement joins TRBV5-4 to TRBJ2-3; TRBD2 matches at 9 bases. The trim removed 3 bases at V and 5 bases at J, leaving 13 bases unmatched. Germline CDR1 is SGHNT and CDR2 is YYREEE (reference sequence). The CDR3 loop spans 17 amino acids. This chain's CDR3 is CASSSEEIWTSVDTQYF. The DNA of the CDR3 is TGTGCCAGCAGCTCTGAAGAGATATGGACTAGCGTAGATACGCAGTATTTT.

The chain employs TRBV5-3 and TRBJ1-1, with 12 bases aligning to TRBD1. TRBV5-3 is placed among ORFs of uncertain function. This CDR3 has 17 residues. The V and J ends lost 4 bases and 8 bases, in that order; junction bases with no gene match: 15. This chain's CDR3 is CARSPPKPRDRGLEAFF. CDR3 nucleotides: TGTGCCAGAAGCCCTCCAAAGCCCCGGGACAGGGGGCTGGAAGCTTTCTTT.

The CDR3 DNA reads TGTGCCAGCAGCTTGGTTGAAAGGGGGCCCGGTGGCTACACCTTC. Amino acid sequence: CASSLVERGPGGYTF. V usage is TRBV5-6 and J usage is TRBJ1-2, with TRBD1 identical over 7 bases. J lost 7 bases, V lost 0 bases, and 9 bases had no gene match. The CDR3 consists of 15 residues. CDR1 and CDR2 (germline): SGHDT, YYEEEE.

The V gene is TRBV18, the J gene TRBJ2-1; D may be TRBD1 (6 bases). This CDR3 comprises 15 residues. The ends were cut back, 4 bases at V and 4 bases at J, with 14 bases in the middle. Looked up from germline, CDR1 is KGHSH and CDR2 is LQKENI. CDR3 amino acids: CASSLGASLYNEQFF. The CDR3, as DNA: TGTGCCAGCTCACTGGGGGCCTCCCTTTACAATGAGCAGTTCTTC.

This chain uses TRBV27 with TRBJ2-7; 8 nucleotides agree with TRBD1. This CDR3 spans 14 amino acids. CDR1 and CDR2 from the germline V gene are MNHEY and SMNVEV (reference sequence). Unmatched junction bases numbered 12, after V lost 7 bases and J lost 7 bases. CDR3 nucleotides: TGTGCCAGCACCCCAGGGGGCCGGCTTGGGGAGCAGTACGTC. Its protein product is CASTPGGRLGEQYV.

This clone was detected only once. The CDR3 loop reads CASSPGKYQTGVGTDTQYF. DNA of the CDR3: TGCGCCAGCAGCCCGGGAAAGTACCAAACAGGGGTGGGCACAGATACGCAGTATTTT. This chain connects TRBV5-1 to TRBJ2-3, with 7 bases that match TRBD1. The V and J ends lost 4 bases and 1 base, in that order; junction bases with no gene match: 18. CDR3 length: 19 amino acids. CDR1 is SGHRS, CDR2 YFSETQ, per germline. Drawing the rest from reference TRBV5-1 and TRBJ2-3, the complete variable domain is KAGVTQTPRYLIKTRGQQVTLSCSPISGHRSVSWYQQTPGQGLQFLFEYFSETQRNKGNFPGRFSGRQFSNSRSEMNVSTLELGDSALYLCASSPGKYQTGVGTDTQYFGPGTRLTVL.

The chain employs TRBV30 and TRBJ2-3; D gene uncertain. Germline V gene lookup returns CDR1 GTSNPN and CDR2 SVGIG (reference sequence). V shed 0 bases and J shed 0 bases, with 7 bases lying between them. The length of the CDR3 is 14 residues. Here the CDR3 reads CAWSVQSSTDTQYF. Written as DNA, the CDR3 is TGTGCCTGGAGTGTACAGTCTAGCACAGATACGCAGTATTTT.

The chain links TRBV7-3 to TRBJ1-1; D not resolved. This CDR3 contains 13 residues. The V end was cut by 6 bases, the J end by 1 base, with 9 bases between. Germline loops: CDR1 SGHTA, CDR2 FQGTGA. The CDR3 region is CASSSTGNTEAFF. CDR3 bases: TGTGCCAGCAGTTCCACGGGGAACACTGAAGCTTTCTTT.

This rearrangement joins TRBV6-1 to TRBJ1-1; perhaps TRBD1 as D (6 bases). Per the germline V gene, CDR1 is MNHNS and CDR2 is SASEGT. V lost 6 bases, J lost 4 bases, and 15 bases lay in between. This CDR3 has 14 amino acids. The CDR3 DNA sequence: TGTGCCAGCAGCGACCAGGGAGGGGGCACTGAAGCTTTCTTT. Its protein product is CASSDQGGGTEAFF.

The chain couples TRBV4-1 to TRBJ1-2, with TRBD1 identical over 10 bases. With V trimmed by 3 bases and J by 5 bases, 12 bases remained unmatched. This CDR3 has 17 amino acids. Per germline, CDR1 MGHRA and CDR2 YSYEKL. In DNA form, the CDR3 reads TGCGCCAGCAGCCAGGGGGACAGGGGCATCGATCGGTATGGCTACACCTTC. Its protein is CASSQGDRGIDRYGYTF.

The chain combines TRBV9 with TRBJ2-1; 7 bases line up with TRBD1. V lost 4 bases and J lost 3; bases outside the gene matches: 4. The CDR3 is 14 residues long. CDR1 is SGDLS, CDR2 YYNGEE, per germline. The CDR3 region is CASSLGTDYNEQFF. Written as DNA, the CDR3 is TGTGCCAGCAGCCTCGGGACAGACTACAATGAGCAGTTCTTC.